These 16 T cell receptor beta chains share one sample of origin, sequenced in a study of T-cell reconstitution after alpha-beta-depleted transplantation in children. Unique molecular identifiers were incorporated into the prepared TCRbeta library. MiXCR was run by TCRdb on the PCR reads, yielding one entry per CDR3 protein. The sample includes roughly 310,000 distinct CDR3 sequences, roughly 21% of them seen just once. The specimen was PBMCs, mostly from graft donor cells, collected 180 days after TCRalphabeta/CD19-depleted stem cell transplant. These receptors all come from a male patient under 18 who had a stem cell transplant for acute lymphoblastic leukemia, so the T cells may come from the graft donor.

The chain is built from TRBV11-2 and TRBJ2-1; D not resolved. Germline V lookup: CDR1 SGHAT, CDR2 FQNNGV. V was cut by 5 bases and J by 3 bases, with 5 bases left in between. The CDR3 runs 12 residues. CDR3 sequence: CASSPNYNEQFF. In nucleotides, the CDR3 is TGTGCCAGCAGCCCGAACTACAATGAGCAGTTCTTC. Full variable domain (missing parts from reference TRBV11-2 and TRBJ2-1): EAGVAQSPRYKIIEKRQSVAFWCNPISGHATLYWYQQILGQGPKLLIQFQNNGVVDDSQLPKDRFSAERLKGVDSTLKIQPAKLEDSAVYLCASSPNYNEQFFGPGTRLTVL.

This sequence joins TRBV5-6 and TRBJ1-5; TRBD1 matches at 7 bases. The CDR3 contains 16 residues. Germline V CDR1 and CDR2: SGHDT, YYEEEE. V was pared by 4 bases and J by 7 bases, with 14 bases of the junction left unmatched. The CDR3 region has the DNA TGTGCCAGCAGCCGTAGGGGGACCCAGGGGGACCAGCCCCAGCATTTT. This translates into CASSRRGTQGDQPQHF.

This clonotype turned up a few times. The chain combines TRBV29-1 with TRBJ2-1; D may be TRBD1 (6 bases). The CDR3 is 13 residues long. The germline gives CDR1 SQVTM, CDR2 ANQGSEA. Trimming left V 4 bases short and J 1 base short, with 8 bases between. The CDR3 sequence is CSVATGSYNEQFF. CDR3 in DNA: TGCAGCGTTGCAACAGGGTCCTACAATGAGCAGTTCTTC.

The chain joins TRBV12-3 or TRBV12-4 to TRBJ2-5; D assignment may be TRBD1 or TRBD2 (6 bases each). Deletions cut 5 bases from V and 1 base from J, with 20 bases between. The CDR3 loop spans 17 amino acids. The CDR3 DNA is TGTGCCAGCAGTCCCTCATTCCCCAGGGGAGGCCAAGAGACCCAGTACTTC. Protein: CASSPSFPRGGQETQYF.

In its sample, this clonotype was seen a few times. The gene calls are TRBV10-1 and TRBJ2-1; the D is unclear. V lost 8 bases and J lost 3, with 5 bases in between. This CDR3 comprises 11 residues. Germline V gene lookup returns CDR1 WNHNN and CDR2 SYGVQD (reference sequence). This CDR3 is CASGYYNEQFF. The CDR3 coding sequence is TGCGCCAGCGGATACTACAATGAGCAGTTCTTC.

The chain links TRBV29-1 to TRBJ1-1; 8 positions match TRBD1. The CDR3 contains 14 residues. V lost 6 bases to trimming and J lost 4 bases; unmatched junction nucleotides: 10. Germline-derived CDR1 and CDR2 are SQVTM and ANQGSEA. This chain's CDR3 is CSVGRQTGGTEAFF. DNA of the CDR3: TGCAGCGTGGGGAGGCAAACAGGGGGCACTGAAGCTTTCTTT.

There are a few counts of this clonotype. This chain joins TRBV27 and TRBJ2-7; perhaps TRBD1 as D (5 bases). CDR3 length: 14 amino acids. The V end was cut by 5 bases, the J end by 2 bases, with 13 bases between. Germline V gene sequence: CDR1 MNHEY, CDR2 SMNVEV (reference sequence). The CDR3 loop reads CASSLRAPTYEQYF. The CDR3 DNA sequence: TGTGCCAGCAGTCTCAGGGCCCCTACCTACGAGCAGTACTTC.

In its sample, this clonotype was seen a few times. This chain joins TRBV20-1 and TRBJ1-5, with 8 bases identical to TRBD1. The V and J ends lost 6 bases and 0 bases, in that order; junction bases with no gene match: 4. Germline loops: CDR1 DFQATT, CDR2 SNEGSKA (reference sequence). The CDR3 spans 14 residues. In DNA, the CDR3 is TGCAGTGCGCGGACAGGGTATAGCAATCAGCCCCAGCATTTT. Protein: CSARTGYSNQPQHF.

The chain joins TRBV28 to TRBJ2-5; tentative D call: TRBD2 (6 bases). CDR1 is MDHEN, CDR2 SYDVKM, per germline. The V gene lost 3 bases and the J gene lost 1 base, with 12 bases spanning the gap. The CDR3 contains 15 residues. CDR3 residues: CASSFLGGLQETQYF. In nucleotides, the CDR3 is TGTGCCAGCAGTTTTTTGGGGGGACTCCAAGAGACCCAGTACTTC.

Concerning this clonotype: A much more abundant neighbour one base away suggests this may be a read error. The chain has TRBV12-3 or TRBV12-4 and TRBJ2-6; D is unclear. The CDR3 extends over 17 amino acids. CDR3 sequence reads: CPSSLRVRPSGANVLTF. DNA for the CDR3: TGTCCCAGCAGTTTAAGGGTCCGCCCTTCTGGGGCCAACGTCCTGACTTTC.

A few counts support this clonotype. This chain links TRBV7-9 with TRBJ1-4; no definite D call. The germline V gene encodes CDR1 SEHNR and CDR2 FQNEAQ (reference sequence). V lost 4 bases, J lost 0 bases, and 12 bases lay in between. CDR3 length: 16 residues. The DNA for the CDR3 is TGTGCCAGCAGCTCTCTGGCAATCGCAACTAATGAAAAACTGTTTTTT. Its protein product is CASSSLAIATNEKLFF.

This clonotype appeared a few times. Written as DNA, the CDR3 is TGTGCCAGCAGCTTTTGGGACAGACACGAGCAGTACTTC. It codes for CASSFWDRHEQYF. V and J are TRBV5-6 and TRBJ2-7; 7 bases line up with TRBD1. Germline CDR1 and CDR2: SGHDT and YYEEEE. The CDR3 loop spans 13 amino acids. V was clipped by 2 bases and J by 5 bases; unmatched bases: 4.

This clonotype was recorded many times. The chain uses TRBV29-1 and TRBJ1-1, with unresolved D. Germline V gives CDR1 SQVTM, CDR2 ANQGSEA. This CDR3 contains 9 residues. Here the CDR3 reads CTSNTEAFF. DNA of the CDR3: TGCACCTCGAACACTGAAGCTTTCTTT.

The CDR3 sequence is CASSQLQSASSYEQYF. The CDR3 DNA sequence: TGCGCCAGCAGCCAATTACAGTCTGCTAGCTCCTACGAGCAGTACTTC. V is TRBV4-1 and J is TRBJ2-7; no definite D call. CDR1 is MGHRA and CDR2 is YSYEKL in the germline V gene. This CDR3 comprises 16 residues. The ends were cut back, 2 bases at V and 0 bases at J, with 14 bases in the middle.

A single count supports this clonotype. The chain uses TRBV12-3 or TRBV12-4 and TRBJ2-1, with D unresolved. The V end was cut by 4 bases, the J end by 7 bases, with 11 bases between. The CDR3 is made up of 13 amino acids. In DNA, the CDR3 is TGTGCCAGCAGTTCGCCATATGGGAATGAGCAGTTCTTC. Protein sequence: CASSSPYGNEQFF.

This CDR3 is CASEPGLHYEQYF. CDR3 DNA: TGTGCCAGCGAGCCCGGGCTCCACTACGAGCAGTACTTC. This sequence joins TRBV25-1 and TRBJ2-7; the D is unclear. Germline CDR1 MGHDK, CDR2 SYGVNS. The CDR3 totals 13 residues. Trimming removed 8 bases from V and 3 bases from J, with 14 bases in between.